A selection of T cell receptor beta chains follows, all from one sample in a study of control samples from healthy donors and cancer patients. Sequenced by immunoSEQ multiplex PCR; TCRdb stores in-frame clones only, minus some. This sample has some 71,000 clones, with 70% to 90% found just once. Material: PBMCs. These TCRs come from a woman aged 50 to 60 with head and neck cancer. Both conserved end residues are part of each CDR3. Fields, in order: CDR3 protein, V gene, J gene, clone size. Size is stated for part of the rows, as once, few or many counts, or as a class when the clone is expanded.

CASSEQGGRTYEQYF,TRBV6-1,TRBJ2-7,.
CASSLGRAGSPLHF,TRBV11-2,TRBJ1-6,.
CASSPRAPGGTNEKLFF,TRBV18,TRBJ1-4,.
CASRNLRSMRLNSPLHF,TRBV27,TRBJ1-6,.
CATSTGVHNTEAFF,TRBV19,TRBJ1-1,.
CASSGTYGYTF,TRBV9,TRBJ1-2,.
CASSERGYNEQFF,TRBV6-1,TRBJ2-1,.
CASSDRDRGTDTQYF,TRBV19,TRBJ2-3,.
CASSPRGSEKLFF,TRBV6-5,TRBJ1-4,.
CASSVRTTPGANYGYTF,TRBV2,TRBJ1-2,.
CASSLDGLMNTEAFF,TRBV5-1,TRBJ1-1,once
CATSGQGYYNEQFF,TRBV24-1,TRBJ2-1,.
CASSLPQGSDEKLFF,TRBV28,TRBJ1-4,few
CASSFSLQGTGNTIYF,TRBV6-5,TRBJ1-3,.
CASSVQGDNSPLHF,TRBV3-1/TRBV3-2,TRBJ1-6,.
CASSRTVYNEQFF,TRBV6-5,TRBJ2-1,.
CATSDLAQGGNTGELFF,TRBV24-1,TRBJ2-2,.
CASSFGGTGYNEQFF,TRBV5-4,TRBJ2-1,.
CASSLEVGLGGGEQFF,TRBV5-8,TRBJ2-1,.
CAWSFRGTVADTQYF,TRBV30,TRBJ2-3,once
CASSLGDERQGSSYNEQFF,TRBV7-3,TRBJ2-1,.
CASSADRGISSYNEQFF,TRBV9,TRBJ2-1,.